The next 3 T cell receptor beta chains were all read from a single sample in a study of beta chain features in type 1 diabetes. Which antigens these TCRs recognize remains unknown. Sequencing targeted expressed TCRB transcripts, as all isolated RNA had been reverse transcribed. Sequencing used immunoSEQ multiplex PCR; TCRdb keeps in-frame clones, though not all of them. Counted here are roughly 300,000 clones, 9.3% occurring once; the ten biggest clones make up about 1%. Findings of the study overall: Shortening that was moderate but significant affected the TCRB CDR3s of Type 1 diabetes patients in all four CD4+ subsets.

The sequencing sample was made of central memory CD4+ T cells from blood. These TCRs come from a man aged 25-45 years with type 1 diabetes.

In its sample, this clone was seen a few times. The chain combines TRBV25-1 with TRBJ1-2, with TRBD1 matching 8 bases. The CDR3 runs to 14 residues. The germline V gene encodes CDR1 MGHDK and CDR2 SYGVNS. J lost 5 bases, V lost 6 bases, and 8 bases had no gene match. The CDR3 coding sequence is TGTGCCAGCAGATCGAACACAGGGGGTTATGGCTACACCTTC. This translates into CASRSNTGGYGYTF.

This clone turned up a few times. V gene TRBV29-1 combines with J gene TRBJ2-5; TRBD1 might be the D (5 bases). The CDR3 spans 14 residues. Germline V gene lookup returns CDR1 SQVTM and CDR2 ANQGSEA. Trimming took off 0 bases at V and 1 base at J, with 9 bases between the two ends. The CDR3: CSVEDPDIQETQYF. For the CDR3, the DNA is TGCAGCGTTGAAGACCCGGACATCCAAGAGACCCAGTACTTC. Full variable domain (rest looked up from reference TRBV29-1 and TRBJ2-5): SAVISQKPSRDICQRGTSLTIQCQVDSQVTMMFWYRQQPGQSLTLIATANQGSEATYESGFVIDKFPISRPNLTFSTLTVSNMSPEDSSIYLCSVEDPDIQETQYFGPGTRLLVL.

The CDR3 nucleotides are TGTGCCAGCAGCTTAACCTCGGACAGTGACGGCTACACCTTC. Residues: CASSLTSDSDGYTF. The chain links TRBV9 to TRBJ1-2, with a possible D match to TRBD1 (6 bases). The CDR3 extends over 14 amino acids. The V and J ends lost 4 bases and 8 bases respectively, with 18 bases between them. The V gene's germline CDR1 is SGDLS and CDR2 YYNGEE.